The clone carrying this T cell receptor beta chain was seen many times. Its antigen is not identified. This sample also contains other DNA sequences that code for the same CDR3. Each subset's genomic DNA was shared equally among a number of immunoSEQ plates. The sorted-subset replicate PCRs were given 150 to 200 ng DNA, which is 30,000 or so T cell genomes. Sequencing was performed with immunoSEQ multiplex PCR; in TCRdb, only in-frame clones are kept and a portion is missing. This sample yields almost 750,000 clones, of which around 70% are seen a single time; approximately 1.8% belongs to the top ten. The CDR3 contains 15 residues. The V gene's germline CDR1 is MGHRA and CDR2 YSYEKL. Trimming stripped 0 bases from V and 2 bases from J, with 8 bases between. The data belong to a study of shared clonotypes between healthy human individuals. Points from the study as a whole: It was expected that sequencing depth would affect clonotype sharing among donors.

Nashville, Tennessee was home to all donors, each a Caucasian adult. This clonotype was obtained from a woman in her twenties or thirties in good health. This chain links TRBV4-1 with TRBJ1-5; no definite D call. Material for sequencing was memory CD4+ T cells sorted from blood. Subset defined: CD45RA-negative fraction. CDR3 DNA: TGCGCCAGCAGCCAAGAGGGAGGAGGCAATCAGCCCCAGCATTTT. Translated: CASSQEGGGNQPQHF.